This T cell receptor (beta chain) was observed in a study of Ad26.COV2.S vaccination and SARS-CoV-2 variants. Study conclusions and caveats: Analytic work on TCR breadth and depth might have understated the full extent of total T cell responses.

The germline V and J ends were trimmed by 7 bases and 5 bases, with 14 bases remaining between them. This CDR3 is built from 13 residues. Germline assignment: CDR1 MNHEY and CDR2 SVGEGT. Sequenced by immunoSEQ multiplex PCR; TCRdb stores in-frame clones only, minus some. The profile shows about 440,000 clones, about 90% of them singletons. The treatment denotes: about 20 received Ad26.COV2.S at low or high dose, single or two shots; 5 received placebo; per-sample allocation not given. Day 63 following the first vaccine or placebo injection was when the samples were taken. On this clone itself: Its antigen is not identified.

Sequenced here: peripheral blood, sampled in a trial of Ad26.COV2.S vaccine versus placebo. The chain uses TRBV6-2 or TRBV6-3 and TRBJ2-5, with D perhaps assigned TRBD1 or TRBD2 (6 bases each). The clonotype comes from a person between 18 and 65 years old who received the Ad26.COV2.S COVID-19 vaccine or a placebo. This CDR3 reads CASTPTGAETQYF. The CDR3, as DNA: TGTGCCAGCACCCCGACGGGGGCGGAGACCCAGTACTTC.